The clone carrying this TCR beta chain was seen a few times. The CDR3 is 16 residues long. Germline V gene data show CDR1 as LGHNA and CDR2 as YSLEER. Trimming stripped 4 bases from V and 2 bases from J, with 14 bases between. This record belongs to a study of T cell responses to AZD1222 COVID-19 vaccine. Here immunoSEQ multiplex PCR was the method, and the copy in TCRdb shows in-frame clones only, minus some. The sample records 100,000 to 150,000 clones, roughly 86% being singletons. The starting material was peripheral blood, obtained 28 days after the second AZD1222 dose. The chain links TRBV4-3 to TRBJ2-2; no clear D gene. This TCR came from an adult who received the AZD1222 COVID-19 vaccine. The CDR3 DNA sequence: TGCGCCAGCAGCCTCGAAGGCTACTTAAACACCGGGGAGCTGTTTTTT. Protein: CASSLEGYLNTGELFF.